Listed below are T cell receptor beta chains from one sample, sequenced in a study of blood T cell repertoires in COVID-19. Repertoires were generated with immunoSEQ multiplex PCR, while TCRdb's copy carries only in-frame clones and drops some. The sample consists of 450,000 to 500,000 clones, 70% to 90% of them appearing once. Sequenced input: peripheral blood. The receptors originated from a human donor in a cohort sampled during active COVID-19. Each CDR3 is given with its conserved first and last residue. Each record gives: V gene, J gene, D gene, clone size, CDR3 DNA, CDR3 protein. A D gene is named only where the DNA matches it firmly. Clone size is given for some rows only: seen once, a few or many times, or a class if the clone is expanded.

V: TRBV6-2/TRBV6-3
J: TRBJ2-1
D: TRBD1
size: .
DNA: TGTGCCAGCAGTTACGGACAGGGGGCTTGGAATGAGCAGTTCTTC
CDR3: CASSYGQGAWNEQFF

V: TRBV5-1
J: TRBJ2-7
D: TRBD2
size: .
DNA: TGCGCCAGCAGCTCGGAGGCGGGAGGGCCCTACGAGCAGTACTTC
CDR3: CASSSEAGGPYEQYF

V: TRBV7-7
J: TRBJ2-5
D: .
size: .
DNA: TGTGCTAGCAGCTTATCGACACTGGAGACCCAGTACTTC
CDR3: CASSLSTLETQYF

V: TRBV19
J: TRBJ2-3
D: TRBD1
size: once
DNA: TGTGCCAGTAGTAGCCGGGACAGTTTATTTAGCACAGATACGCAGTATTTT
CDR3: CASSSRDSLFSTDTQYF

V: TRBV6-4
J: TRBJ2-1
D: TRBD1
size: .
DNA: TGTGCCAGCAAGGACATTGCAGGGGGCCACTACAATGAGCAGTTCTTC
CDR3: CASKDIAGGHYNEQFF

V: TRBV5-1
J: TRBJ2-3
D: TRBD2
size: .
DNA: TGCGCCAGCAGCCCCCCAGCGGGAGGGCCAACAGATACGCAGTATTTT
CDR3: CASSPPAGGPTDTQYF

V: TRBV2
J: TRBJ1-2
D: .
size: .
DNA: TGTGCCAGCAGTGTAAGACAGAATAACTATGGCTACACCTTC
CDR3: CASSVRQNNYGYTF

V: TRBV19
J: TRBJ2-7
D: .
size: .
DNA: TGTGCCAGCAGAGACAGGCCCAGCTCCTACGAGCAGTACTTC
CDR3: CASRDRPSSYEQYF

V: TRBV5-4
J: TRBJ2-5
D: .
size: .
DNA: TGTGCCAGCAGCGGTTCAACAGGGCGCTCTGGAGAGACCCAGTACTTC
CDR3: CASSGSTGRSGETQYF

V: TRBV1
J: TRBJ2-7
D: .
size: .
DNA: TGCACCAGCAACAAGGGGGTACAGGGAAGTATGGGCTACGAGCAGTACTTC
CDR3: CTSNKGVQGSMGYEQYF

V: TRBV4-2
J: TRBJ2-3
D: TRBD2
size: .
DNA: TGTGCCAGCAGCCAAGACTGGCTAGCGGGAGCGTCTAGCACAGATACGCAGTATTTT
CDR3: CASSQDWLAGASSTDTQYF

V: TRBV7-6
J: TRBJ2-5
D: .
size: .
DNA: TGTGCCAGCAGCCAAGTAGGGGGGGCGGGAGAGACCCAGTACTTC
CDR3: CASSQVGGAGETQYF

V: TRBV11-2
J: TRBJ2-5
D: .
size: once
DNA: TGTGCCAGCAGCCAACTAGGCCGGGAGACCCAGTACTTC
CDR3: CASSQLGRETQYF

V: TRBV29-1
J: TRBJ1-2
D: TRBD1
size: .
DNA: TGCAGCGTTGTCTTATGGGGACAGGACTATGGCTACACCTTC
CDR3: CSVVLWGQDYGYTF

V: TRBV29-1
J: TRBJ2-3
D: TRBD2
size: once
DNA: TGCAGCGTACCACTAGCGGGGTACACAGATACGCAGTATTTT
CDR3: CSVPLAGYTDTQYF

V: TRBV24-1
J: TRBJ2-3
D: TRBD2
size: .
DNA: TGTGCCACCAGTGATCCCGGGACTAGCGGGAGGAGAGATACGCAGTATTTT
CDR3: CATSDPGTSGRRDTQYF

V: TRBV30
J: TRBJ2-1
D: TRBD2
size: .
DNA: TGTGCCTGGAGTAAAGAAAGACTAGCGGGAGATGTTGATGAGCAGTTCTTC
CDR3: CAWSKERLAGDVDEQFF

V: TRBV30
J: TRBJ2-7
D: .
size: .
DNA: TGTGCCTGTTCCAGGGGAGGGTTAACCCACGAGCAGTACTTC
CDR3: CACSRGGLTHEQYF

V: TRBV5-1
J: TRBJ2-1
D: TRBD2
size: .
DNA: TGCGCCAGCAGCCCTTTAGCGGGAGCAGTAAATGAGCAGTTCTTC
CDR3: CASSPLAGAVNEQFF

V: TRBV6-1
J: TRBJ1-2
D: .
size: few
DNA: TGTGCCAGCAGTGAAGCCTTAGACAGTTTTGGCTACACCTTC
CDR3: CASSEALDSFGYTF

V: TRBV7-8
J: TRBJ1-2
D: .
size: .
DNA: TGTGCCAGCAGCTTAGACAATAGGGGCCAGGGGTATGGCTACACCTTC
CDR3: CASSLDNRGQGYGYTF

V: TRBV7-2
J: TRBJ1-5
D: .
size: .
DNA: TGTGCCAGCAGCTTAGGGCAGGGGTTGGGGAAGCCCCAGCATTTT
CDR3: CASSLGQGLGKPQHF

V: TRBV14
J: TRBJ1-1
D: TRBD1
size: .
DNA: TGTGCCAGCAGCCAAATTGGGACAGGAAATAGGGGTGAAGCTTTCTTT
CDR3: CASSQIGTGNRGEAFF

V: TRBV9
J: TRBJ1-3
D: .
size: .
DNA: TGTGCCAGCAGCCCGTCAGGTGGAAACACCATATATTTT
CDR3: CASSPSGGNTIYF